What follows are 31 T cell receptor beta chains derived from one specimen sequenced in a study of Ad26.COV2.S vaccination and SARS-CoV-2 variants. Specified treatment: over 15 received Ad26.COV2.S at low or high dose, single or two shots; a few received placebo; per-sample allocation not given. Samples came from day 63 after the first vaccine or placebo injection. Assay used: immunoSEQ multiplex PCR; TCRdb lists only in-frame clones, some missing. The data show some 370,000 clones, roughly 85% seen once. The source material was peripheral blood, sampled in a trial of Ad26.COV2.S vaccine versus placebo. The receptors were sampled from a person between 18 and 60 years old who received the Ad26.COV2.S COVID-19 vaccine or a placebo.

The chain joins TRBV27 to TRBJ1-6; D is ambiguous. Germline CDR1 is MNHEY and CDR2 is SMNVEV (reference sequence). CDR3 length equals 14 residues. The germline V and J ends were trimmed by 0 bases and 7 bases, with 7 bases remaining between them. The CDR3 DNA reads as TGTGCCAGCAGTTTATCATCGGGGAATTCACCCCTCCACTTT. It translates to CASSLSSGNSPLHF.

Worth noting for this clone: A read error may account for a junction end that differs from germline. The chain is built from TRBV2 and TRBJ2-7; the D gene is possibly TRBD2 (6 bases). The germline CDR1 and CDR2 sequences are SNHLY and FYNNEI. The CDR3 loop spans 12 amino acids. The CDR3 DNA is TGTGCCAGCGGAGGAATGAGTTCGGGGAGGAACTTC. It translates to CASGGMSSGRNF. Supplemented by reference TRBV2 and TRBJ2-7, the full variable domain reads EPEVTQTPSHQVTQMGQEVILRCVPISNHLYFYWYRQILGQKVEFLVSFYNNEISEKSEIFDDQFSVERPDGSNFTLKIRSTKLEDSAMYFCASGGMSSGRNFGPGTRLTVT.

V gene TRBV2 combines with J gene TRBJ1-1; D is unclear. Trimming cost V 8 bases and J 7 bases, with 20 bases left between them. Germline CDR1 is SNHLY and CDR2 is FYNNEI. This CDR3 has 14 residues. The CDR3 loop reads CASRAPGEWGEAFF. CDR3 coding DNA: TGTGCCAGCCGGGCCCCCGGGGAGTGGGGTGAAGCTTTCTTT.

The rearrangement joins TRBV6-5 to TRBJ1-1; maybe TRBD1 (5 bases). Germline V CDR1 and CDR2: MNHEY, SVGAGI. The CDR3 spans 14 residues. Trimming stripped 6 bases from V and 7 bases from J, with 18 bases between. CDR3 region: CASSPQELGLEAFF. CDR3 DNA sequence: TGTGCCAGCAGCCCCCAAGAGCTGGGGCTTGAAGCTTTCTTT.

V is TRBV6-2 or TRBV6-3 and J is TRBJ1-1; D possibly corresponds to TRBD1 (5 bases). V lost 5 bases to trimming and J lost 6 bases, with 10 bases between them. The CDR3 has 12 amino acids. The germline V gene encodes CDR1 MNHEY and CDR2 SVGEGT. CDR3 in amino acids: CASSHQGPEAFF. The CDR3 DNA reads as TGTGCCAGCAGTCACCAGGGACCTGAAGCTTTCTTT.

The chain recombines TRBV13 with TRBJ1-4; TRBD1 is a possible D gene (5 bases). The ends were cut back, 5 bases at V and 6 bases at J, with 10 bases in the middle. Germline V lookup: CDR1 PRHDT, CDR2 FYEKMQ (reference sequence). This CDR3 is built from 13 residues. The DNA for the CDR3 is TGTGCCAGCAGCCCGGGGGGGGATGAAAAACTGTTTTTT. Its protein product is CASSPGGDEKLFF.

The sample holds a few counts of this clone. Here the CDR3 reads CASSTQGNVSPLHF. For the CDR3, the DNA is TGTGCCAGCAGCACCCAGGGGAACGTTTCACCCCTCCACTTT. The chain recombines TRBV6-2 or TRBV6-3 with TRBJ1-6; TRBD1 is a possible D gene (6 bases). From germline, CDR1 is MNHEY and CDR2 SVGEGT. Trimming pared 6 bases from V and 9 bases from J, leaving 15 bases between. The CDR3 has 14 residues.

V and J are TRBV18 and TRBJ1-1; D not resolved. Between the trimmed V and J ends, which lost 3 bases and 0 bases, there was a span of 11 bases. The CDR3 runs to 15 residues. CDR1 and CDR2 (germline): KGHSH, LQKENI. CDR3 region: CASSPRQLMNTEAFF. DNA of the CDR3: TGTGCCAGCTCACCTCGACAATTAATGAACACTGAAGCTTTCTTT.

The V call is TRBV7-9, the J call TRBJ1-2; the D gene is possibly TRBD1 (6 bases). The CDR3 is 14 residues long. V lost 3 bases and J 5 bases, leaving 13 bases between the germline ends. CDR1 is SEHNR and CDR2 is FQNEAQ in the germline V gene (reference sequence). CDR3: CASSFGGPYYGYTF. The CDR3 nucleotides read TGTGCCAGCAGCTTCGGGGGCCCTTATTATGGCTACACCTTC.

This chain connects TRBV27 to TRBJ2-1; weak D call: TRBD2 (6 bases). Germline V CDR1 and CDR2: MNHEY, SMNVEV (reference sequence). Trimming removed 9 bases from V and 7 bases from J, with 34 bases in between. The length of the CDR3 is 19 residues. The CDR3 loop is CASAGVLGLRVGSQNEQFF. CDR3 nucleotides: TGTGCCAGTGCCGGGGTCTTAGGGCTTAGAGTCGGGAGTCAAAATGAGCAGTTCTTC.

The chain couples TRBV18 to TRBJ1-1; tentatively, D is TRBD1 (5 bases). The ends were cut back, 3 bases at V and 1 base at J, with 12 bases in the middle. There are 15 residues in the CDR3. Germline V gives CDR1 KGHSH, CDR2 LQKENI. CDR3 coding DNA: TGTGCCAGCTCACCCGGAGGAGGGGCGAACACTGAAGCTTTCTTT. It is translated as CASSPGGGANTEAFF.

V usage is TRBV11-2 and J usage is TRBJ1-1; a weak D match, TRBD1 (5 bases). The length of the CDR3 is 11 residues. V lost 11 bases and J lost 3, with 10 bases in between. Germline CDR1 SGHAT, CDR2 FQNNGV. CDR3 nucleotide sequence: TGTGCCTGGGGGGAGGACACTGAAGCTTTCTTT. As protein: CAWGEDTEAFF.

The rearrangement uses TRBV28 and TRBJ1-2; 7 bases fit TRBD1. The CDR3 is made up of 11 amino acids. The V segment lost 7 bases and the J segment 7 bases; nucleotides outside the gene matches: 3. The germline V gene has CDR1 MDHEN and CDR2 SYDVKM. The CDR3 DNA sequence: TGTGCCAGCATTTACAGGGGTGGCTACACCTTC. Protein: CASIYRGGYTF.

The chain joins TRBV28 to TRBJ2-2; D gene uncertain. Per germline, CDR1 MDHEN and CDR2 SYDVKM. The CDR3 contains 15 residues. V was pared by 5 bases and J by 5 bases, with 15 bases between. The DNA for the CDR3 is TGTGCCAGCAGTCGCAACAGATTCCGGACCGGGGAGCTGTTTTTT. Protein product: CASSRNRFRTGELFF.

The chain uses TRBV9 and TRBJ1-1, with D possibly being TRBD1 (5 bases). This CDR3 has 16 amino acids. V was trimmed by 0 bases and J by 0 bases, leaving 12 bases between them. Germline lookup yields CDR1 SGDLS and CDR2 YYNGEE. The CDR3 is CASSVEVGAMNTEAFF. CDR3 DNA: TGTGCCAGCAGCGTAGAGGTTGGGGCCATGAACACTGAAGCTTTCTTT. Supplemented by reference TRBV9 and TRBJ1-1, the full variable domain reads DSGVTQTPKHLITATGQRVTLRCSPRSGDLSVYWYQQSLDQGLQFLIQYYNGEERAKGNILERFSAQQFPDLHSELNLSSLELGDSALYFCASSVEVGAMNTEAFFGQGTRLTVV.

The rearrangement joins TRBV19 to TRBJ1-6; D perhaps matches TRBD1 (5 bases). The CDR3 loop spans 13 amino acids. Between the trimmed V and J ends, which lost 1 base and 8 bases, there was a span of 6 bases. Germline V gene data show CDR1 as LNHDA and CDR2 as SQIVND (reference sequence). The CDR3 sequence is CASSIVTDSPLHF. The CDR3, as DNA: TGTGCCAGTAGTATAGTGACAGATTCACCCCTCCACTTT.

This chain connects TRBV27 to TRBJ1-2; weak D call: TRBD1 (6 bases). With 6 bases removed from V and 3 bases from J, the gap between germline ends came to 14 bases. The length of the CDR3 is 14 residues. Germline V gene lookup returns CDR1 MNHEY and CDR2 SMNVEV (reference sequence). CDR3 bases: TGTGCCAGCAGCCTTGAGGGGGGACACTATGGCTACACCTTC. As protein: CASSLEGGHYGYTF.

The chain links TRBV3-1 (or the pseudogene TRBV3-2) to TRBJ2-3; 10 bases map to TRBD2. The trim removed 3 bases at V and 3 bases at J, leaving 12 bases unmatched. This CDR3 contains 18 residues. The germline CDR1 and CDR2 sequences are LGHDT and YNNKEL (reference sequence). The CDR3 region is CASSQSQIPSGGTDTQYF. The CDR3 DNA reads TGTGCCAGCAGCCAGAGCCAAATTCCTAGCGGGGGAACAGATACGCAGTATTTT.

This chain links TRBV6-5 with TRBJ2-3; D remains ambiguous. Germline V CDR1 and CDR2: MNHEY, SVGAGI. Trimming took 1 base from V and 2 from J, leaving 10 bases between them. The CDR3 is 15 residues long. Written as DNA, the CDR3 is TGTGCCAGCAGTTACTTGGGCGGCCCCACAGATACGCAGTATTTT. Translating it yields CASSYLGGPTDTQYF.

This clone is a singleton in its sample. The chain is built from TRBV4-1 and TRBJ2-1; 15 positions match TRBD2. CDR1 MGHRA and CDR2 YSYEKL come from the germline V gene. The CDR3 has 19 amino acids. Trimming at V came to 1 base and at J to 4 bases, leaving 8 bases not matched to a gene. The CDR3 is CASSQGVGLAGGSYNEQFF. CDR3 bases: TGCGCCAGCAGCCAAGGAGTGGGACTAGCGGGAGGTAGTTACAATGAGCAGTTCTTC.

The chain carries TRBV24-1 and TRBJ2-3; the D is unclear. This CDR3 is built from 15 residues. Trimming shortened V by 5 bases and J by 1 base, and 12 bases separated the two germline ends. Looked up from germline, CDR1 is KGHDR and CDR2 is SFDVKD. The CDR3 spells CATSAPQSRTDTQYF. The CDR3 bases are TGTGCCACCAGTGCCCCCCAGAGCCGCACAGATACGCAGTATTTT.

The chain carries TRBV6-6 and TRBJ2-5; 13 bases fit TRBD2. J was trimmed by 5 bases and V by 4 bases; bases with no gene match: 4. CDR1 is MNHNY, CDR2 SVGAGI, per germline (reference sequence). This CDR3 is built from 15 residues. The CDR3 DNA follows: TGTGCCAGCAGTTGGACTAGCGGGAGTGGGGAGACCCAGTACTTC. Its translation: CASSWTSGSGETQYF.

The rearrangement uses TRBV4-3 and TRBJ1-1, with D hard to call. V lost 0 bases to trimming and J lost 4 bases, with 18 bases between them. The CDR3 extends over 17 amino acids. The germline V gene encodes CDR1 LGHNA and CDR2 YSLEER. CDR3: CASSQEISAEGSTEAFF. The CDR3, as DNA: TGCGCCAGCAGCCAAGAGATCTCGGCGGAGGGAAGCACTGAAGCTTTCTTT.

This clone has more than one count but fewer than ten. The DNA of the CDR3 is TGTGCCAGCAGTTACTCGTCCGTTCAGCCCCAGCATTTT. This sequence encodes CASSYSSVQPQHF. This chain links TRBV6-5 with TRBJ1-5; no clear D. With 0 bases removed from V and 6 bases from J, the gap between germline ends came to 6 bases. From germline, CDR1 is MNHEY and CDR2 SVGAGI. The CDR3 spans 13 residues.

The V call is TRBV19, the J call TRBJ2-2; 7 bases match TRBD1. The germline gives CDR1 LNHDA, CDR2 SQIVND (reference sequence). This CDR3 comprises 14 residues. Unmatched junction bases numbered 5, after V lost 7 bases and J lost 3 bases. CDR3 residues: CASKGDSYTGELFF. Here the CDR3 DNA reads TGTGCCAGTAAGGGGGACAGTTACACCGGGGAGCTGTTTTTT.

This clone was detected only a few times. The CDR3 sequence: CASSQVTADTQYF. The CDR3 region has the DNA TGTGCCAGCAGCCAAGTGACGGCAGATACGCAGTATTTT. V usage is TRBV3-1 (or the pseudogene TRBV3-2) and J usage is TRBJ2-3; D gene uncertain. Trimming cost V 1 base and J 4 bases, with 6 bases left between them. The CDR3 contains 13 residues. Germline CDR1 and CDR2: LGHDT and YNNKEL (reference sequence).

The V gene is TRBV7-2, the J gene TRBJ2-7; 9 positions match TRBD1. Per germline, CDR1 SGHTA and CDR2 FQGNSA. CDR3 length: 14 amino acids. The ends lost 5 bases at V and 5 bases at J; junction bases unmatched: 7. The CDR3 region is CASSTGTGRNEQYF. CDR3 coding DNA: TGTGCCAGCAGCACCGGGACAGGGAGGAACGAGCAGTACTTC.

The chain combines TRBV27 with TRBJ2-1; 8 bases are shared with TRBD2. Germline V gives CDR1 MNHEY, CDR2 SMNVEV (reference sequence). The CDR3 loop spans 15 amino acids. J was trimmed by 2 bases and V by 5 bases; bases with no gene match: 5. The CDR3 reads CASSPQGLAYNEQFF. In nucleotides, the CDR3 is TGTGCCAGCAGTCCTCAGGGACTAGCCTACAATGAGCAGTTCTTC.

With respect to this clone: The germline gene is not matched at one end of the junction; a read error may be the cause. This CDR3 is also generated by other DNA sequences in the sample. The chain is built from TRBV7-9 and TRBJ2-7; TRBD1 aligns across 8 bases. The germline gives CDR1 SEHNR, CDR2 FQNEAQ (reference sequence). CDR3 length equals 14 residues. The CDR3 spells CASSSTGGRNEQYF. Written as DNA, the CDR3 is TGTGCCAGCAGCTCTACAGGGGGTAGGAACGAGCAGTACTTT.

The chain is built from TRBV7-9 and TRBJ1-2; D is undetermined. Trimming pared 1 base from V and 3 bases from J, leaving 12 bases between. The CDR3 is made up of 15 amino acids. Germline CDR1 is SEHNR and CDR2 is FQNEAQ (reference sequence). The DNA for the CDR3 is TGTGCCAGCAGCTTAGGGGCCCGGGGTCACTATGGCTACACCTTC. As protein: CASSLGARGHYGYTF.

V gene TRBV19 combines with J gene TRBJ2-3, with 11 bases lining up with TRBD2. Trimming cost V 10 bases and J 4 bases; bases outside gene matches: 10. CDR3 length: 15 residues. Germline assignment: CDR1 LNHDA and CDR2 SQIVND (reference sequence). CDR3 sequence: CATRYSGRAADTQYF. The CDR3 DNA is TGTGCCACTCGATATAGCGGGAGGGCCGCAGATACGCAGTATTTT.